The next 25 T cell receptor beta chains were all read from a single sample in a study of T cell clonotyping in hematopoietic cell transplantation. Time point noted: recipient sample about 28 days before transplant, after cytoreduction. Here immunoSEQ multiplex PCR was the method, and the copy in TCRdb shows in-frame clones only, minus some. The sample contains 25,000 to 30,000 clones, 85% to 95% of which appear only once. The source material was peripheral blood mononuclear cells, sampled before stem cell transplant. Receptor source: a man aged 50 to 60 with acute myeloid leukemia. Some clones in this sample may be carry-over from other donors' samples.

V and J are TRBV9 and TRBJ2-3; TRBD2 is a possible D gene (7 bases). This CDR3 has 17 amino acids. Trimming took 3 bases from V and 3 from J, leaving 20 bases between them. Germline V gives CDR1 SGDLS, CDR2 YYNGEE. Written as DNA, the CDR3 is TGTGCCAGCAGCGCCATATTAGGGGGAGGGGAAACAGATACGCAGTATTTT. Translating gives CASSAILGGGETDTQYF.

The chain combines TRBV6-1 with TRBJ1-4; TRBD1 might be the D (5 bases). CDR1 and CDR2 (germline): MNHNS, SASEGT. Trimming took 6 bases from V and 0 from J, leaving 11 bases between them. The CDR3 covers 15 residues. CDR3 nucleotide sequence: TGTGCCAGCAGCCGTACAGGATCAACTAATGAAAAACTGTTTTTT. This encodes CASSRTGSTNEKLFF.

As DNA, the CDR3 is TGTGCCTGGAGTTGGAGACAGGGCGTGGGATTGGGCTACACCTTC. Its translation is CAWSWRQGVGLGYTF. This chain links TRBV30 with TRBJ1-2; TRBD1 aligns across 7 bases. The ends lost 2 bases at V and 8 bases at J; junction bases unmatched: 14. This CDR3 contains 15 residues. The germline V gene has CDR1 GTSNPN and CDR2 SVGIG (reference sequence).

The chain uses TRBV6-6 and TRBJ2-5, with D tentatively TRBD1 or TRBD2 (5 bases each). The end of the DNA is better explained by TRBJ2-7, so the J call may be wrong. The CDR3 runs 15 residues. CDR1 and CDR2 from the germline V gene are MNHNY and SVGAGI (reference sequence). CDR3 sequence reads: CASTPGAGRSYEQYF. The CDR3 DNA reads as TGTGCCAGCACCCCCGGGGCAGGGCGGTCCTACGAGCAGTACTTC.

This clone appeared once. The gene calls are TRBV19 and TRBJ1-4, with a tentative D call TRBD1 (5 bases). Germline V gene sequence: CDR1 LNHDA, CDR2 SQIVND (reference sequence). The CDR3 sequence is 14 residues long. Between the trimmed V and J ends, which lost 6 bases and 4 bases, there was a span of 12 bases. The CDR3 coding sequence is TGTGCCAGTAGGGCCGGGACGGATAATGAAAAACTGTTTTTT. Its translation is CASRAGTDNEKLFF.

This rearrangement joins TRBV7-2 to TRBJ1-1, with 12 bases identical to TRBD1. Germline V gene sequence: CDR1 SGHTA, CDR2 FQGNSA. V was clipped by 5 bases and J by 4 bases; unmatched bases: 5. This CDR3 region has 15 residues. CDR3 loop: CASSPRDRGLTEAFF. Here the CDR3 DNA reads TGTGCCAGCAGCCCCCGGGACAGGGGGCTCACTGAAGCTTTCTTT.

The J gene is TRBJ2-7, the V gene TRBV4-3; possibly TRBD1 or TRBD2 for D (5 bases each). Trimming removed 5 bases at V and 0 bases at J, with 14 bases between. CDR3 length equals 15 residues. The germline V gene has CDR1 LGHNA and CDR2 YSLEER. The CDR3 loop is CASSEGSPSSYEQYF. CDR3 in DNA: TGCGCCAGCAGCGAGGGGTCCCCTAGCTCCTACGAGCAGTACTTC.

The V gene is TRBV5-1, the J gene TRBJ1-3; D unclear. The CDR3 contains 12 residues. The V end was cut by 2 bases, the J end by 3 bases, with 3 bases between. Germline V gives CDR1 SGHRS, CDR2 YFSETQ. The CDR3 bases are TGCGCCAGCAGCTTCGATGGAAACACCATATATTTT. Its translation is CASSFDGNTIYF.

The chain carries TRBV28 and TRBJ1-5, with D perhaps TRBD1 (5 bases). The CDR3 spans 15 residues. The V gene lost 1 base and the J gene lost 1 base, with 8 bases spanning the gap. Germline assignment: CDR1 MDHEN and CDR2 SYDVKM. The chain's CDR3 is CASSLSGWSNQPQHF. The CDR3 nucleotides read TGTGCCAGCAGTTTATCAGGGTGGAGCAATCAGCCCCAGCATTTT.

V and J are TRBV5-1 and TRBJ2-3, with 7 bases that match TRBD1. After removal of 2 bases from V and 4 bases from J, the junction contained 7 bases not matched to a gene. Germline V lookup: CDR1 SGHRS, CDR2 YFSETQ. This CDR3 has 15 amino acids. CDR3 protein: CASSFATGRADTQYF. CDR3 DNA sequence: TGCGCCAGCAGCTTTGCGACAGGGCGAGCAGATACGCAGTATTTT.

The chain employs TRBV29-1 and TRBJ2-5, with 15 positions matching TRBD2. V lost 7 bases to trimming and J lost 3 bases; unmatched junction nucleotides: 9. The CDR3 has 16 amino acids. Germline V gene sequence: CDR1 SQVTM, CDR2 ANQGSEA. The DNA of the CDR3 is TGCAGCGCCACCATGGGGACTAGCGGGGGGAAAGAGACCCAGTACTTC. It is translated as CSATMGTSGGKETQYF.

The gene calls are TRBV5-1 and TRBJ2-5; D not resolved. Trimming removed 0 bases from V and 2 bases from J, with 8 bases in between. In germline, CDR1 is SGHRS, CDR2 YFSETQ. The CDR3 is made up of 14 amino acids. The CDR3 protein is CASSLGLQQETQYF. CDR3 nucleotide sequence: TGCGCCAGCAGCTTGGGACTCCAACAAGAGACCCAGTACTTC. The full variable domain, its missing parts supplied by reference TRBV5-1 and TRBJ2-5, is KAGVTQTPRYLIKTRGQQVTLSCSPISGHRSVSWYQQTPGQGLQFLFEYFSETQRNKGNFPGRFSGRQFSNSRSEMNVSTLELGDSALYLCASSLGLQQETQYFGPGTRLLVL.

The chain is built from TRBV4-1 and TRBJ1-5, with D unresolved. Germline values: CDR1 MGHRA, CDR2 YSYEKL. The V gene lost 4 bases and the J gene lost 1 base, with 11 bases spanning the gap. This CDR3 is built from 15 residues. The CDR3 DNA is TGCGCCAGCAGCCCCAGTGAGATCAGCAATCAGCCCCAGCATTTT. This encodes CASSPSEISNQPQHF.

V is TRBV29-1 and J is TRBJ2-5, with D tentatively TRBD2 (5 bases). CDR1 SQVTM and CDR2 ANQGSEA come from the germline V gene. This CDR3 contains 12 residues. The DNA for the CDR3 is TGCCTGGCATTATCCGGGGAAGAGACCCAGTACTTC. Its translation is CLALSGEETQYF.

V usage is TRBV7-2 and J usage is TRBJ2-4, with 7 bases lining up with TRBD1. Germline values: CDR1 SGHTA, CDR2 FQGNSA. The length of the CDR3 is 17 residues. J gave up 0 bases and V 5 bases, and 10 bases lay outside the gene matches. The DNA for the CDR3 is TGTGCCAGCAGCCTAACCGGGACAGTCAGAGCCAAAAACATTCAGTACTTC. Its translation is CASSLTGTVRAKNIQYF.

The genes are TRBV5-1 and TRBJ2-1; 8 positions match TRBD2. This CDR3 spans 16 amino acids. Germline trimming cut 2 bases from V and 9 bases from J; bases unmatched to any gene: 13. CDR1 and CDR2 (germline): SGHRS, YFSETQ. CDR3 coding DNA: TGCGCCAGCAGCTTCACACCCGCGGGGACTAGGGGTGAGCAGTTCTTC. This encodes CASSFTPAGTRGEQFF.

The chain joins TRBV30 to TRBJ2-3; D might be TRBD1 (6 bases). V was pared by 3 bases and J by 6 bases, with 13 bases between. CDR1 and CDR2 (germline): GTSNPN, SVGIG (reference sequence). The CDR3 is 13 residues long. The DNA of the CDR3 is TGTGCCTGGAGCCAAGGGGGAGCCGATACGCAGTATTTT. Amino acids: CAWSQGGADTQYF.

Written as DNA, the CDR3 is TGTGCCAGCAGCACAGACAGGGGGCGGTCCACAGATACGCAGTATTTT. Translated, it gives CASSTDRGRSTDTQYF. The chain joins TRBV9 to TRBJ2-3, with 10 bases matching TRBD1. V dropped 4 bases and J dropped 2; count of bases not matched to a gene: 7. Germline-derived CDR1 and CDR2 are SGDLS and YYNGEE. CDR3 length: 16 amino acids.

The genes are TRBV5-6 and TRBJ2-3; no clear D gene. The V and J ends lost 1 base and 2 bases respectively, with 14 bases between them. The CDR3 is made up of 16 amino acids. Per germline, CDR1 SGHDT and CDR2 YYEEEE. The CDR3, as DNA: TGTGCCAGCAGCTTGCGGTTGGCAGTAATCACAGATACGCAGTATTTT. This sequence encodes CASSLRLAVITDTQYF.

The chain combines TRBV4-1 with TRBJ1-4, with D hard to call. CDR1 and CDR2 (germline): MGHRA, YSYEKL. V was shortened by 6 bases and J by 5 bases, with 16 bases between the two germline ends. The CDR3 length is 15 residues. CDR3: CASRSTGLGNEKLFF. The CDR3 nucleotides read TGCGCCAGCAGGTCTACGGGCCTTGGGAATGAAAAACTGTTTTTT.

CDR3 amino acids: CASSLSGGYEQYF. The CDR3 DNA follows: TGTGCCAGCAGCCTTAGCGGGGGCTACGAGCAGTACTTC. J is TRBJ2-7 and V is TRBV11-3; 9 bases match TRBD2. This CDR3 region has 13 residues. Germline CDR1 is SGHNT and CDR2 is YENEEA. Germline trimming cut 5 bases from V and 3 bases from J; bases unmatched to any gene: 2.

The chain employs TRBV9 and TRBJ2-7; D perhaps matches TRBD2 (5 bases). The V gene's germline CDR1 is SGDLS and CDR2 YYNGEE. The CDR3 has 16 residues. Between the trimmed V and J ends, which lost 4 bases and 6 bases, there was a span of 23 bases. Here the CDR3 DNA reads TGTGCCAGCAGCTCCCCCACGTCGGGGTTCCGCGGCGAGCAGTACTTC. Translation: CASSSPTSGFRGEQYF.

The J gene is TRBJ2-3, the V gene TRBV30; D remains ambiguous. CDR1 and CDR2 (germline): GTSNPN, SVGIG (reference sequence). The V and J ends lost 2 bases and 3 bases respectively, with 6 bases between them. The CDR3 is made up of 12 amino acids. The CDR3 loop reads CAWSLATDTQYF. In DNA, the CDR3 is TGTGCCTGGAGTTTGGCTACAGATACGCAGTATTTT.

CDR3 sequence: CASSLRQGTYRNTEAFF. In DNA, the CDR3 is TGCGCCAGCAGCCTCCGACAGGGGACCTATCGAAACACTGAAGCTTTCTTT. This sequence joins TRBV4-3 and TRBJ1-1; 8 bases line up with TRBD1. This CDR3 has 17 residues. The germline gives CDR1 LGHNA, CDR2 YSLEER. With 4 bases clipped from V and 2 bases from J, the junction kept 12 bases outside the gene matches.

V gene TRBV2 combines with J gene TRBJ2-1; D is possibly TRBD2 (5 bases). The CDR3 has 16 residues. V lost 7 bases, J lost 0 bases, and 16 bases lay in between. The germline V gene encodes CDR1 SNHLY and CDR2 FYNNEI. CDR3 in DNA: TGTGCCAGCAATGACCTGGACTCGTTCTCCTACAATGAGCAGTTCTTC. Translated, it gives CASNDLDSFSYNEQFF.